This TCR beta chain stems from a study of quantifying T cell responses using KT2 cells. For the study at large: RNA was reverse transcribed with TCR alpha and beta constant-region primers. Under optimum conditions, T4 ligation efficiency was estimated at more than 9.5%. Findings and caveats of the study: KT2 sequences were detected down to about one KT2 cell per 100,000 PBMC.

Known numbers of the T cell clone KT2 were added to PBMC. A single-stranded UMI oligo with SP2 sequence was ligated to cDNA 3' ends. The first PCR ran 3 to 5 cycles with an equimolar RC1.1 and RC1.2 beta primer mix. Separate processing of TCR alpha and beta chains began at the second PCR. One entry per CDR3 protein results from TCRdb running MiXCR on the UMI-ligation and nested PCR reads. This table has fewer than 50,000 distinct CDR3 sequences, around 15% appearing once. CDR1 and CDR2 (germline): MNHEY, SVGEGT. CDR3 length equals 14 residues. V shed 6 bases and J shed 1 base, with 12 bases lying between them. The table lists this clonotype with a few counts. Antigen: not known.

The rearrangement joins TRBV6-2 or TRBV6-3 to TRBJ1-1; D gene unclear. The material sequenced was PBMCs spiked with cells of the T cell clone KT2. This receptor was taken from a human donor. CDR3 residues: CASSSTTPNTEAFF. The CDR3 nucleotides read TGTGCCAGCAGCTCGACTACTCCGAACACTGAAGCTTTCTTT.